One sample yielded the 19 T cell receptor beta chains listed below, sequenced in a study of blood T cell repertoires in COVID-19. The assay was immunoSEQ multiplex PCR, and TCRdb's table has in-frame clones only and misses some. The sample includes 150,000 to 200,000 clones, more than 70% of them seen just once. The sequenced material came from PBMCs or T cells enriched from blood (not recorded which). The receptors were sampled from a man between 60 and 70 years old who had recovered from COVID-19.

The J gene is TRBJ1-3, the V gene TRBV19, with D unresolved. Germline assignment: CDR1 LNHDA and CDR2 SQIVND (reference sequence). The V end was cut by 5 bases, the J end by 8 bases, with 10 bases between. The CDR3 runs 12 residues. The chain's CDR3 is CASSALGDTIYF. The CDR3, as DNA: TGTGCCAGTAGTGCGCTAGGAGACACCATATATTTT.

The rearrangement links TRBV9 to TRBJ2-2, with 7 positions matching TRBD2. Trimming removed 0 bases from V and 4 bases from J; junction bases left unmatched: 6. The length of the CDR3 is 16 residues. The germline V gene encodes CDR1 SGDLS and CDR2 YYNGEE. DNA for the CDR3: TGTGCCAGCAGCGTAGGTGGGAGGGCCCCCACCGGGGAGCTGTTTTTT. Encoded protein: CASSVGGRAPTGELFF.

CDR3 sequence reads: CASSLGSGTEAFF. CDR3 nucleotides: TGTGCCAGCAGTTTGGGCTCGGGAACTGAAGCTTTCTTT. The chain combines TRBV27 with TRBJ1-1, with unresolved D. Deletions cut 3 bases from V and 5 bases from J, with 10 bases between. Germline V gene lookup returns CDR1 MNHEY and CDR2 SMNVEV (reference sequence). CDR3 size: 13 residues.

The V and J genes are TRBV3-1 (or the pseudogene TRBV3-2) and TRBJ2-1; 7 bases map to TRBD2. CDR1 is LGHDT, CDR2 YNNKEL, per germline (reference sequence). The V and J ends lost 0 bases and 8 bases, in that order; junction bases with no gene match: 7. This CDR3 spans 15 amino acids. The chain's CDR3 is CASSQDVTSIDEQFF. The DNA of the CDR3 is TGTGCCAGCAGCCAAGATGTGACTAGCATCGATGAGCAGTTCTTC.

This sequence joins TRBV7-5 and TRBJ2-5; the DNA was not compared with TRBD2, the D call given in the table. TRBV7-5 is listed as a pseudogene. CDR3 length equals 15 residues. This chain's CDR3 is CVRSRRTIRQETQYF. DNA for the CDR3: TGTGTCAGAAGCCGTAGGACTATTCGACAAGAGACCCAGTACTTC.

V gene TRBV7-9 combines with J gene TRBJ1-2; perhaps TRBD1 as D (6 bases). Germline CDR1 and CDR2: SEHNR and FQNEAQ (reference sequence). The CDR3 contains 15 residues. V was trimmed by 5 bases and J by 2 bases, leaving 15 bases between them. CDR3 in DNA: TGTGCCAGCAGCGTTACAGGGTTGGGGAACTATGGCTACACCTTC. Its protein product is CASSVTGLGNYGYTF.

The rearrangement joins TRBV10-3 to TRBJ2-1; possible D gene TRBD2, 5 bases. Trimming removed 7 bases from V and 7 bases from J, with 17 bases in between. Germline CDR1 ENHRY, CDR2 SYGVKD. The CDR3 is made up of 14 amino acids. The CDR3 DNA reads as TGTGCCATCATTAATTCCAGCGGATGGAATGAGCAGTTCTTC. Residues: CAIINSSGWNEQFF.

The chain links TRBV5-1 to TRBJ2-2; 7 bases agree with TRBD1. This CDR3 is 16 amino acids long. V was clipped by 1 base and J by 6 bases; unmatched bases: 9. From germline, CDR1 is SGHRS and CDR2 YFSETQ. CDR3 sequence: CASSLPMGQGAGELFF. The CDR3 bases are TGCGCCAGCAGCTTGCCGATGGGGCAGGGGGCCGGGGAGCTGTTTTTT.

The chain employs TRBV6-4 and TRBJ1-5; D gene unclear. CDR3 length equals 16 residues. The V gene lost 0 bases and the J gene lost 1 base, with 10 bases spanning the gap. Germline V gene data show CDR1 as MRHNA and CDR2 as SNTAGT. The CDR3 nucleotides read TGTGCCAGCAGTGACTCGAGCCACTTGAGCAATCAGCCCCAGCATTTT. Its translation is CASSDSSHLSNQPQHF.

In nucleotides, the CDR3 is TGTGCCAGCAGGTTCTCGGACAGGGAAATCTATGGCTACACCTTC. Amino acids: CASRFSDREIYGYTF. The V call is TRBV6-5, the J call TRBJ1-2; TRBD1 matches 8 bases. V trimming: 6 bases; J trimming: 4 bases; junction bases outside the gene matches: 10. CDR3 length: 15 residues. CDR1 is MNHEY, CDR2 SVGAGI, per germline.

The CDR3 DNA sequence: TGTGCCAGCAGCCGCAACGCAGGGAATGGCTACACCTTC. Translation gives CASSRNAGNGYTF. The chain uses TRBV14 and TRBJ1-2; maybe TRBD1 (5 bases). V lost 4 bases and J 6 bases, leaving 12 bases between the germline ends. The CDR3 covers 13 residues. CDR1 SGHDN and CDR2 FVKESK come from the germline V gene.

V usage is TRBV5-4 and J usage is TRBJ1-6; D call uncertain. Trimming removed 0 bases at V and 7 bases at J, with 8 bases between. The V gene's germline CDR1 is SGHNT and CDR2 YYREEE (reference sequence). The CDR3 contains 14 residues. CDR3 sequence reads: CASSLERLNSPLHF. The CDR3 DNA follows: TGTGCCAGCAGCTTGGAGCGGCTCAATTCACCCCTCCACTTT.

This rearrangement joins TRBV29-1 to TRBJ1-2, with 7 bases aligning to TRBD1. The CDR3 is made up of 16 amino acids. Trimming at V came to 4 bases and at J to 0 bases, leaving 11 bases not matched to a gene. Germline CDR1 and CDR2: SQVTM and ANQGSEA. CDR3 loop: CSVGGAGGEPNYGYTF. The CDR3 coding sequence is TGCAGCGTTGGAGGGGCAGGGGGAGAGCCTAACTATGGCTACACCTTC.

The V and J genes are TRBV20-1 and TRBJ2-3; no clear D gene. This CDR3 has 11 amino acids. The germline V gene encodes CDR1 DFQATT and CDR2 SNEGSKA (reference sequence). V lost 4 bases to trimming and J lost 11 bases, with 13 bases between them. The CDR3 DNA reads TGCAGTGCTATGTTGGCCCCGGGGCAGTATTTT. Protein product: CSAMLAPGQYF.

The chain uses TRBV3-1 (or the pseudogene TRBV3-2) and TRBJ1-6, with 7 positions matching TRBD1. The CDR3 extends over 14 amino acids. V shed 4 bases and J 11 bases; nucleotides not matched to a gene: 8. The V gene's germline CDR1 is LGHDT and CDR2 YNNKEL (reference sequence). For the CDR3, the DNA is TGTGCCAGCAGCCGAGTACAGGGGATTCCACCCCTCCACTTT. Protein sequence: CASSRVQGIPPLHF.

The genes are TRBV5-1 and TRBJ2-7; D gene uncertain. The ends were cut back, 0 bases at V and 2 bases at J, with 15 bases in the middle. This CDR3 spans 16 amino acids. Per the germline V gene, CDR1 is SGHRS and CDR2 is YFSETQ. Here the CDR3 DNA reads TGCGCCAGCAGCTTGGCGGCAGGCGAAATAACCTACGAGCAGTACTTC. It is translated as CASSLAAGEITYEQYF.

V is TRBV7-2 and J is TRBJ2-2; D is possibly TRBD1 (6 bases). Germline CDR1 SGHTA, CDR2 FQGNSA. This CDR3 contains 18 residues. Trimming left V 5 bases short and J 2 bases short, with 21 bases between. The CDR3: CASSLFRIRDTNTGELFF. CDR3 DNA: TGTGCCAGCAGCCTGTTTCGAATCCGGGACACCAACACCGGGGAGCTGTTTTTT.

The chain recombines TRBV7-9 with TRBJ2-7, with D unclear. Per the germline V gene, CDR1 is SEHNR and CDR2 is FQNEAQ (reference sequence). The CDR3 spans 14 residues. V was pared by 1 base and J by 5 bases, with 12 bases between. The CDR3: CASSLVEVRDEQYF. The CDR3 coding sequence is TGTGCCAGCAGCTTAGTCGAGGTGCGAGACGAGCAGTACTTC. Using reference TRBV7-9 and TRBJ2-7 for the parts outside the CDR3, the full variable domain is DTGVSQNPRHKITKRGQNVTFRCDPISEHNRLYWYRQTLGQGPEFLTYFQNEAQLEKSRLLSDRFSAERPKGSFSTLEIQRTEQGDSAMYLCASSLVEVRDEQYFGPGTRLTVT.

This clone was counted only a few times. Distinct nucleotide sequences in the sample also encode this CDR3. CDR3 DNA: TGCGCCAGCAGCTTTACGGGACAGTACACCGGGGAGCTGTTTTTT. This sequence encodes CASSFTGQYTGELFF. The rearrangement uses TRBV5-1 and TRBJ2-2; 7 bases line up with TRBD1. The CDR3 contains 15 residues. J lost 3 bases, V lost 2 bases, and 4 bases had no gene match. Germline V lookup: CDR1 SGHRS, CDR2 YFSETQ.